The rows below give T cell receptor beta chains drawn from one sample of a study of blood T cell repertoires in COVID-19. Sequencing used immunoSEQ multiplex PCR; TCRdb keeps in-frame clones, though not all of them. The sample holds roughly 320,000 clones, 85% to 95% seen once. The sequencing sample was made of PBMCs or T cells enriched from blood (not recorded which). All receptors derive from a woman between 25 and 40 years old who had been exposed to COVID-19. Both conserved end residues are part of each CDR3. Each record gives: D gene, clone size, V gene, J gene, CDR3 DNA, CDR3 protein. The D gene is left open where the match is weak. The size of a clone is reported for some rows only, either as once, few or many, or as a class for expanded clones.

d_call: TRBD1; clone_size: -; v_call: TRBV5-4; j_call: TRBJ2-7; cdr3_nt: TGTGCCAGCAGCTTGGACGGGACAGGTTCATACGAGCAGTACTTC; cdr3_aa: CASSLDGTGSYEQYF
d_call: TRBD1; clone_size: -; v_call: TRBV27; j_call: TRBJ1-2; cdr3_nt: TGTGCCAGCAGTTCCAGGGGGAACTATGGCTACACCTTC; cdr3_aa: CASSSRGNYGYTF
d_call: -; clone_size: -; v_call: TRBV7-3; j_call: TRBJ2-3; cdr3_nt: TGTGCCAGCAGCTTAGGGCCAGGGAGCACAGATACGCAGTATTTT; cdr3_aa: CASSLGPGSTDTQYF
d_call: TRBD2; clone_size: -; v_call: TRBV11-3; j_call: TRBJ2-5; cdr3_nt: TGTGCCAGCAGCCCAGGACTAGCGGGCGAGACCCAGTACTTC; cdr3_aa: CASSPGLAGETQYF
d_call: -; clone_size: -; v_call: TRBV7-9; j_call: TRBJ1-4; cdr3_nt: TGTGCCAGCAGCCCAGGGGTACAGGGTGAAAAACTGTTTTTT; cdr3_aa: CASSPGVQGEKLFF
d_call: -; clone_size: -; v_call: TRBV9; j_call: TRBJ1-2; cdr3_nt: TGTGCCAGCAGCTTTACCCTCTATGCTGGCTACACCTTC; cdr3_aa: CASSFTLYAGYTF
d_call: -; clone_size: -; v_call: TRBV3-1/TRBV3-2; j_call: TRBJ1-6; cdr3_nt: TGTGCCAGCAGGTACACACTAGAGAGTACAAATTCACCCCTCCACTTT; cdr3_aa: CASRYTLESTNSPLHF
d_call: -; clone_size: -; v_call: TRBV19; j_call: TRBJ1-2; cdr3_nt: TGTGCCAGTAGCCCCACTGCGGCGCAGGGAATCAGTGGCTACACCTTC; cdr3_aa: CASSPTAAQGISGYTF
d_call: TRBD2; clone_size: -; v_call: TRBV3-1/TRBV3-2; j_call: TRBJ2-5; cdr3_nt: TGTGCCAGCAGCCAAGACCTAACTCGCGGGGGACAAGAGACCCAGTACTTC; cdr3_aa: CASSQDLTRGGQETQYF
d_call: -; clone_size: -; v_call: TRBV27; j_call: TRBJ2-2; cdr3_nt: TGTGCCAGCAGTTGGGAGACCACCGGGGAGCTGTTTTTT; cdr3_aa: CASSWETTGELFF
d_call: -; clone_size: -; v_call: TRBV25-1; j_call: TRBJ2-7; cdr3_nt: TGTGCCAGCAGTGCGGCAGCAGGACAGCCGAGCTCCTACGAGCAGTACTTC; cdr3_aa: CASSAAAGQPSSYEQYF
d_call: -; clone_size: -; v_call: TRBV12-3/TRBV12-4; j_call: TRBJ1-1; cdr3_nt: TGTGCCAGCAGTTTTCGGGGTAACACTGAAGCTTTCTTT; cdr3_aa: CASSFRGNTEAFF
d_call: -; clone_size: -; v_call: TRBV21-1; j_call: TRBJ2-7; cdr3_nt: TGTGCCAGCAGCAAAGAGAGCGCCTACGAGCAGTACTTC; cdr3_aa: CASSKESAYEQYF
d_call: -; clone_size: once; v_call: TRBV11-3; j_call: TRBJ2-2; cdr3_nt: TGTGCCAGCAGCGTTCGGGACACCGGGGAGCTGTTTTTT; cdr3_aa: CASSVRDTGELFF
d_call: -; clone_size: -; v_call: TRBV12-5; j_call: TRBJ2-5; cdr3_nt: TGTGCTAGTGGTTTTACAGAACACCAAGAGACCCAGTACTTC; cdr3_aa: CASGFTEHQETQYF
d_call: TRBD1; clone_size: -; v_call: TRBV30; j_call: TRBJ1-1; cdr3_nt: TGTGCTTCCAACCGGGACAGGGGGCTCACTGAAGCTTTCTTT; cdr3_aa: CASNRDRGLTEAFF
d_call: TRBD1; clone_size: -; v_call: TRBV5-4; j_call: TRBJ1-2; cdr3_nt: TGTGCCAGCAGCTTGTTGACAGGGGTAGATGGCTACACCTTC; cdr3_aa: CASSLLTGVDGYTF
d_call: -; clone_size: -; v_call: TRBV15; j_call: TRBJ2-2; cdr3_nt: TGTGCCACCAGCAGAGGCGGTGCGGGCACCGGGGAGCTGTTTTTT; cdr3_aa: CATSRGGAGTGELFF
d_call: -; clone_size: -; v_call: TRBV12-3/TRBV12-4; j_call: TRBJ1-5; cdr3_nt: TGTGCCAGCAGTTGGACTTCGGGACAGCCCCAGCATTTT; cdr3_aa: CASSWTSGQPQHF
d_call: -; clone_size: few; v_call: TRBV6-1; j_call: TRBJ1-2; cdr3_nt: TGTGCCAGCAGTGAAGATAGGGAGGATGGCTACACCTTC; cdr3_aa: CASSEDREDGYTF
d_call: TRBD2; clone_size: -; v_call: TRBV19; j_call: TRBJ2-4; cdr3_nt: TGTGCCAGTAGTAACTTCCAAGCCGGGGGGACAGCCAAAAACATTCAGTACTTC; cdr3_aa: CASSNFQAGGTAKNIQYF
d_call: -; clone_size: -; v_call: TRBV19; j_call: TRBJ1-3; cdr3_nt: TGTGCCACCAGGGGACCTCGGCACCACACCATATATTTT; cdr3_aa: CATRGPRHHTIYF
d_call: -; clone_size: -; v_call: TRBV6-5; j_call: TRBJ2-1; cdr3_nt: TGTGCCAGCAGTTACTCGGTGACAGGCCTAAATGAGCAGTTCTTC; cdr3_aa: CASSYSVTGLNEQFF
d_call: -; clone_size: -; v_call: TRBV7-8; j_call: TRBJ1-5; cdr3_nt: TGTGCCAGCAGCCCCGGAGGAGAGGCTCAGCCCCAGCATTTT; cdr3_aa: CASSPGGEAQPQHF
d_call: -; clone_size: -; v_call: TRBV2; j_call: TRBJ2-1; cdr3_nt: TGTGCCAGCAAAATTGAGATTTCTCCCTACAATGAGCAGTTCTTC; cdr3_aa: CASKIEISPYNEQFF
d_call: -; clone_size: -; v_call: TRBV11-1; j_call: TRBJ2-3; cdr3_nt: TGTGCCAGCAGCTTCGTCCCAGGGAAGGATACGCAGTATTTT; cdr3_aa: CASSFVPGKDTQYF
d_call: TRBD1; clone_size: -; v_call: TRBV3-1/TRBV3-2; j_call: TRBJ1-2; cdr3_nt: TGTGCCAGCACCCGGAGGCAGGGGGTGGACGGCTACACCTTC; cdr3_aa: CASTRRQGVDGYTF
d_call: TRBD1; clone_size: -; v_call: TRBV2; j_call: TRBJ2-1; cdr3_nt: TGTGCCAGCAGAGCCTGGACAGGGAATGAGCAGTTCTTC; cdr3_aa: CASRAWTGNEQFF
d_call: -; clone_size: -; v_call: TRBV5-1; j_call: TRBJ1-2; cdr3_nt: TGCGCCAGCAGCGCGCGCCGGGTCGGCTACACCTTC; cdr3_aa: CASSARRVGYTF
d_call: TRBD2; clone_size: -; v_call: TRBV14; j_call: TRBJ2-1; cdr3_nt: TGTGCCAGCAGCACACGACTAGCGGGGGGCTACAATGAGCAGTTCTTC; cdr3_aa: CASSTRLAGGYNEQFF
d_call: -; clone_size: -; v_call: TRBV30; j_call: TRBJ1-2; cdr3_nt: TGTGCCTGGGGCCTACAGTCAGGGGGCTACACCTTC; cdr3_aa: CAWGLQSGGYTF
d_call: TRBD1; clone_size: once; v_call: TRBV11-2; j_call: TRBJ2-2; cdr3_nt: TGTGCCAGCAGCTTGGGCTTATCTGGACAGGGATGGACCGGGGAGCTGTTTTTT; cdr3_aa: CASSLGLSGQGWTGELFF
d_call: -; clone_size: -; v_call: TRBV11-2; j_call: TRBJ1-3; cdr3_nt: TGTGCCAGCAGCTTAGTTCCAGGATTCTCTGGAAACACCATATATTTT; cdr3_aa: CASSLVPGFSGNTIYF
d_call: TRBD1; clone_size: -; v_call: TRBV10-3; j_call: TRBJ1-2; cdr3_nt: TGTGCCATCATGTTCAGGGGGCCAGGAGACCACTATGGCTACACCTTC; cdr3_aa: CAIMFRGPGDHYGYTF
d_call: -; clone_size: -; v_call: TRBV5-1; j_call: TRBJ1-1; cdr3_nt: TGCGCCAGCAGCTTGGAGGCTTTAGGCGTCGGGTGGACTGAAGCTTTCTTT; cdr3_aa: CASSLEALGVGWTEAFF
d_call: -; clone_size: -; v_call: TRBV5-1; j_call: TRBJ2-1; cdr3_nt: TGCGCCAGCAGCTTGCAGGGTTTGGACTCCTACAATGAGCAGTTCTTC; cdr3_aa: CASSLQGLDSYNEQFF
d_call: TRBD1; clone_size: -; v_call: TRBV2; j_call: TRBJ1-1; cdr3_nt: TGTGCCAGCAGTCCTACAGGGGGCTACGGGGGCACTGAAGCTTTCTTT; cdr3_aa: CASSPTGGYGGTEAFF
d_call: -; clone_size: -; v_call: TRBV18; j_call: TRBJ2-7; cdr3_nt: TGTGCCAGCTCATCACCGCAGGGTAGGGGCGAGCAGTACTTC; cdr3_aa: CASSSPQGRGEQYF
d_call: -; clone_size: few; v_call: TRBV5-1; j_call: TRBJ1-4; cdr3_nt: TGCGCCAGCAGCCCACGACACAGAGGGGAGGGCGGAAAACTGTTTTTT; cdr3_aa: CASSPRHRGEGGKLFF
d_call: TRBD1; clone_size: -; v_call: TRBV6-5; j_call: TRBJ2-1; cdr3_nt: TGTGCCAGCAGTTACCTGGGACAGGGATACAATGAGCAGTTCTTC; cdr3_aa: CASSYLGQGYNEQFF
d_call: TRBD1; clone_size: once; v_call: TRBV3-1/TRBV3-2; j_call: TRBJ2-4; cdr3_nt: TGTGCCAGCAGCCAACGGACAGGGAAAAACATTCAGTACTTC; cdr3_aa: CASSQRTGKNIQYF
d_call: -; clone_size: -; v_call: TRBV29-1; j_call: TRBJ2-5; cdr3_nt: TGCAGCGTTGCTTCGGGGGTCGGGGAGACCCAGTACTTC; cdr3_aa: CSVASGVGETQYF
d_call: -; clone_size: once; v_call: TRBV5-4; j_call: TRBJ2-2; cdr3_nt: TGTGCCAGCAGCTTGCTAGCGTATGACGGGGAGCTGTTTTTT; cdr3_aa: CASSLLAYDGELFF
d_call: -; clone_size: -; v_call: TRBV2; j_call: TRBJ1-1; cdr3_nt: TGTGCCAGGGGAGGGGTCTCCAGGAACACTGAAGCTTTCTTT; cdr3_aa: CARGGVSRNTEAFF
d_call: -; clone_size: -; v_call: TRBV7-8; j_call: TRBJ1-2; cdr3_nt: TGTGCCAGCAGCTTCCGGGAGCGCTCTGGCTACACCTTC; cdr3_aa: CASSFRERSGYTF
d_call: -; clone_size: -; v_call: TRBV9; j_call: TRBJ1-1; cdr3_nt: TGTGCCAGCAGCACCCTCTGGGGGGGGTCCCCTTTCTTT; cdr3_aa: CASSTLWGGSPFF
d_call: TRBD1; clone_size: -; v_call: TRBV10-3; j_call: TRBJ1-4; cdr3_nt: TGTGCCATCAGTGAAGAGACAGGGGGAGAAAAACTGTTTTTT; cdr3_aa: CAISEETGGEKLFF
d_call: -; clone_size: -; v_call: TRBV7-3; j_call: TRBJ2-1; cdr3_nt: TGTGCCAGCAGCTTATCCAGTCCGGCGGATGAGCAGTTCTTC; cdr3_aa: CASSLSSPADEQFF
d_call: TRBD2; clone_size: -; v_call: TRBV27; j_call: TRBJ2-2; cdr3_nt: TGTGCCAGCAGTGTCCTAGCGGGGGCCACCGGGGAGCTGTTTTTT; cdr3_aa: CASSVLAGATGELFF
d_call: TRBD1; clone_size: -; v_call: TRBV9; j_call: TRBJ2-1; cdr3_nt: TGTGCCAGCAGCCCCCTGGGACAGAGCTCCTACAATGAGCAGTTCTTC; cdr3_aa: CASSPLGQSSYNEQFF
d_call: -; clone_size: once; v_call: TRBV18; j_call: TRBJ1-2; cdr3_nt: TGTGCCAGCTCACCAAAGGTCGGGAGGAGGGACTATGGCTACACCTTC; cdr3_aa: CASSPKVGRRDYGYTF
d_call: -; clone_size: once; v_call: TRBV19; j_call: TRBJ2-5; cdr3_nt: TGTGCCAGTAGTATCTACAGGGAAGAGACCCAGTACTTC; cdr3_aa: CASSIYREETQYF
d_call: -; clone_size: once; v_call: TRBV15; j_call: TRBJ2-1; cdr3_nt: TGTGCCACCAGCGGGCAGGGCGGGGATGAGCAGTTCTTC; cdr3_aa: CATSGQGGDEQFF
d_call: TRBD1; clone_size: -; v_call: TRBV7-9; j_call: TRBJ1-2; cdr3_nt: TGTGCCAGCAGCTATTCGGACAGGGTGAACTATGGCTACACCTTC; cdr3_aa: CASSYSDRVNYGYTF
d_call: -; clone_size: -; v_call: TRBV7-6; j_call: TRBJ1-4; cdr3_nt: TGTGCCAGCAGCCCCCCTGCGGGGAGTACTAATGAAAAACTGTTTTTT; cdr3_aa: CASSPPAGSTNEKLFF
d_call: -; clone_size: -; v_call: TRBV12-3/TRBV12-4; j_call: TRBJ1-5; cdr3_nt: TGTGCCAGCAGTCACGGGGGGAATCAGCCCCAGCATTTT; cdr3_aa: CASSHGGNQPQHF
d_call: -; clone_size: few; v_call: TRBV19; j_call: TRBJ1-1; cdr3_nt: TGTAGTATGAGCACTGAAGCTTTCTTT; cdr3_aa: CSMSTEAFF